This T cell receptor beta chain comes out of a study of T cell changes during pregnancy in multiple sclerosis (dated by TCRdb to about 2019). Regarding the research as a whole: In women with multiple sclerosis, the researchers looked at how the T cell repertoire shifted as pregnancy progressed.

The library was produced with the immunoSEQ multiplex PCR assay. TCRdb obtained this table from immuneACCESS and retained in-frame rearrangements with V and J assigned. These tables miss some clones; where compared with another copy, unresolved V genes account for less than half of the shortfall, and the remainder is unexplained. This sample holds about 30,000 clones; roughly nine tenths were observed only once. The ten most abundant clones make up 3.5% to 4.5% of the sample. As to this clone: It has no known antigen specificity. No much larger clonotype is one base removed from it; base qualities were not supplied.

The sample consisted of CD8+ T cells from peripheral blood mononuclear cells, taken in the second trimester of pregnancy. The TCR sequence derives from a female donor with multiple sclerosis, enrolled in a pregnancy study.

The DNA sequence is as follows: TGTGCCAGCAGTGAACTAAACGGGACTATTTGGGGCTACGAGCAGTACTTC. Its amino acids are CASSELNGTIWGYEQYF. The receptor chain draws on TRBV25-1 and TRBJ2-7, with TRBD2 matching 7 junction bases. Here V drops 2 bases and J drops 3 bases, and the junction holds 13 bases not matched to any gene. Taken from cysteine to phenylalanine, the CDR3 has 17 residues. Only the CDR3 portion is preserved as DNA: 51 bases, with reading frame beginning at the first base. Based on the germline V gene, the CDR1 and CDR2 sequences are MGHDK and SYGVNS.